The entry below describes one T cell receptor (beta chain). Being one base from a much bigger clone, this may be a read error. TCRdb re-analysed the RT-PCR reads in MiXCR, keeping a single row per CDR3 protein. The sample yields more than 150,000 distinct CDR3 sequences, roughly 40% seen once. Germline V gene sequence: CDR1 SGHRS, CDR2 YFSETQ. CDR3 size: 16 residues. The data were taken from a study of patients and donors after allogeneic stem cell transplantation. This receptor was taken from a human donor who was either an allogeneic HSCT recipient or a stem cell or donor lymphocyte infusion donor (not recorded which). It is not recorded whose cells these are; they may come from a transplant donor. V usage is TRBV5-1 and J usage is TRBJ1-1; 10 positions match TRBD1. The sample was blood, either unsorted or a sorted T cell fraction (not recorded which). CDR3 nucleotides: TGCGCCAGCAGCGCAAAGACAGGGGGCCTTAACACTAAAGCTTTCTTT. Protein product: CASSAKTGGLNTKAFF.